The subject of this entry is one T cell receptor beta chain. A sample-barcoded 5' primer and a J-beta primer mix were used in a second PCR of roughly 7 to 12 cycles. TCRdb redid the calling of the 5' RACE reads with MiXCR, one entry per CDR3 protein. In the table there are about 800,000 distinct CDR3 sequences, 25% of which are singletons. The CDR3 sequence is 15 residues long. Between the trimmed V and J ends, which lost 3 bases and 0 bases, there was a span of 8 bases. CDR1 is KGHDR, CDR2 SFDVKD, per germline. This entry belongs to a study of blood T cells in healthy people across ages. These data also formed part of another study, on T cells of mothers and their children.

This receptor was taken from a boy aged 5-17 years in good health. The specimen was blood. The chain couples TRBV24-1 to TRBJ1-5; no reliable D call. Here the CDR3 DNA reads TGTGCCACCAGTGATCCGACCGATAGCAATCAGCCCCAGCATTTT. This encodes CATSDPTDSNQPQHF.